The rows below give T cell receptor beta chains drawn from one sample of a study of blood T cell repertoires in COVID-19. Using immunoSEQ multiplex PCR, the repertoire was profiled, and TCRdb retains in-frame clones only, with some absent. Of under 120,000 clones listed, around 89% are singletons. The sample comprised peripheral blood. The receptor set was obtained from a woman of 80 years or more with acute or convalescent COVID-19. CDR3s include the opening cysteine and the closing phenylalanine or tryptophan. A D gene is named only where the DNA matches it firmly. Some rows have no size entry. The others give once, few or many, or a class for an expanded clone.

DNA: TGCACCAGCAGCCGGCGAGGGGGTAATGAAAAACTGTTTTTT
CDR3: CTSSRRGGNEKLFF
V: TRBV1
size: once
J: TRBJ1-4
D: .

DNA: TGTGCCAGCGGAGTTCTTCCGGGACAGGGTTCTAACTATGGCTACACCTTC
CDR3: CASGVLPGQGSNYGYTF
V: TRBV27
size: .
J: TRBJ1-2
D: TRBD1

DNA: TGTGCCAGCAGCTCATTGACAGGGGGCTTCACTAATGAAAAACTGTTTTTT
CDR3: CASSSLTGGFTNEKLFF
V: TRBV7-6
size: once
J: TRBJ1-4
D: TRBD1

DNA: TGTGCCAGCAGCTTACATGGGCAGGGAAGCCCCTACGAGCAGTACTTC
CDR3: CASSLHGQGSPYEQYF
V: TRBV13
size: .
J: TRBJ2-7
D: .

DNA: TGTGCCACCAGCAGAGATGAGAGGGAGCAGTACTTC
CDR3: CATSRDEREQYF
V: TRBV15
size: .
J: TRBJ2-7
D: .

DNA: TGTGCCAGCAGTTGGACAGCTCGAGAAAAACTGTTTTTT
CDR3: CASSWTAREKLFF
V: TRBV6-2/TRBV6-3
size: .
J: TRBJ1-4
D: .

DNA: TGCGCCAGCAGAAAGAACGGGGCTGGGGCCAACGTCCTGACTTTC
CDR3: CASRKNGAGANVLTF
V: TRBV5-1
size: .
J: TRBJ2-6
D: .

DNA: TGTGCCATCAGTGAGGTGGAGGGTCGGGAGCAGTACTTC
CDR3: CAISEVEGREQYF
V: TRBV10-3
size: .
J: TRBJ2-7
D: .

DNA: TGTGCCAGTAACTCGGGAAGCTCTAACTATGGCTACACCTTC
CDR3: CASNSGSSNYGYTF
V: TRBV19
size: many
J: TRBJ1-2
D: .

DNA: TGTGCCAGCAGCTTGGGAGGGGTGGGATCTGGGGCCAACGTCCTGACTTTC
CDR3: CASSLGGVGSGANVLTF
V: TRBV7-2
size: .
J: TRBJ2-6
D: TRBD2

DNA: TGTGCCACCAGCAGGAAACGGGATAGCAATCAGCCCCAGCATTTT
CDR3: CATSRKRDSNQPQHF
V: TRBV15
size: once
J: TRBJ1-5
D: .

DNA: TGTGCCAGCAGCCCACTAGCGGGGAGCACCGGGGAGCTGTTTTTT
CDR3: CASSPLAGSTGELFF
V: TRBV6-4
size: .
J: TRBJ2-2
D: TRBD2

DNA: TGTGCCAGCAGTTTATCTCCTTTCTACAATGAGCAGTTCTTC
CDR3: CASSLSPFYNEQFF
V: TRBV27
size: .
J: TRBJ2-1
D: .

DNA: TGTGCCAGCAGAAAACACAGGGGGGTAAGGACTGAAGCTTTCTTT
CDR3: CASRKHRGVRTEAFF
V: TRBV6-5
size: .
J: TRBJ1-1
D: TRBD1

DNA: TGTGCCAGCAGCTTGCTGGACACAAATTCACCCCTCCACTTT
CDR3: CASSLLDTNSPLHF
V: TRBV5-6
size: .
J: TRBJ1-6
D: .

DNA: TGTGCCAGCAACCCCGACAGATCCTATAATTCACCCCTCCACTTT
CDR3: CASNPDRSYNSPLHF
V: TRBV6-2/TRBV6-3
size: .
J: TRBJ1-6
D: .

DNA: TGTGCCAGCAGAGTACTAGCGGGGGAATTCGAGCAGTACTTC
CDR3: CASRVLAGEFEQYF
V: TRBV2
size: .
J: TRBJ2-7
D: TRBD2

DNA: TGTGCCATCAGTGAGTCTTTCATGCCCCAGCATTTT
CDR3: CAISESFMPQHF
V: TRBV10-3
size: .
J: TRBJ1-5
D: .

DNA: TGTGCCAGCAGCCCCTACGGACAGGGGGCTATGAGCTCCTACAATGAGCAGTTCTTC
CDR3: CASSPYGQGAMSSYNEQFF
V: TRBV9
size: .
J: TRBJ2-1
D: TRBD1

DNA: TGTGCCTCATTGAGGGCAGGGGCGGACACCGGGGAGCTGTTTTTT
CDR3: CASLRAGADTGELFF
V: TRBV2
size: .
J: TRBJ2-2
D: .

DNA: TGTGCCAGCGGCCTTCGGGGTGGCACTGAAGCTTTCTTT
CDR3: CASGLRGGTEAFF
V: TRBV27
size: .
J: TRBJ1-1
D: .

DNA: TGTGCCAGCAGCCAAGAACTCACAGATACGCAGTATTTT
CDR3: CASSQELTDTQYF
V: TRBV3-1/TRBV3-2
size: .
J: TRBJ2-3
D: .

DNA: TGTGCCAGCAGTCCCCGGGGGGATATCGATTCACCCCTCCACTTT
CDR3: CASSPRGDIDSPLHF
V: TRBV6-5
size: .
J: TRBJ1-6
D: .

DNA: TGTGCCAGCAGCTTAGTTAGCTCTGGAAACACCATATATTTT
CDR3: CASSLVSSGNTIYF
V: TRBV7-9
size: .
J: TRBJ1-3
D: .

DNA: TGTGCCAGCTCCCGCGGCGGCTCGCCCAATCAGCCCCAGCATTTT
CDR3: CASSRGGSPNQPQHF
V: TRBV18
size: .
J: TRBJ1-5
D: .

DNA: TGTGCCAGCAGTTACTCTGGCCCCTCTGGAAACACCATATATTTT
CDR3: CASSYSGPSGNTIYF
V: TRBV6-5
size: .
J: TRBJ1-3
D: .

DNA: TGTGCCAGCACCGTGCGGAGGGAGCCCCAGCATTTT
CDR3: CASTVRREPQHF
V: TRBV28
size: .
J: TRBJ1-5
D: .

DNA: TGTGCCAGCTCACCCCCGACAGGGCAGCCCTACGAGCAGTACTTC
CDR3: CASSPPTGQPYEQYF
V: TRBV18
size: .
J: TRBJ2-7
D: TRBD1

DNA: TGCGCCAGCAGCCAAGAGAGCTTGGCGACAGGGGCTCGCGAGCAGTACTTC
CDR3: CASSQESLATGAREQYF
V: TRBV4-1
size: once
J: TRBJ2-7
D: TRBD1

DNA: TGTGCCAGCTCACCCGACATTAAACAAGAGACCCAGTACTTC
CDR3: CASSPDIKQETQYF
V: TRBV18
size: .
J: TRBJ2-5
D: .

DNA: TGTGCCAGCAGTGTCCACATCAGGGATGTAGCTAATGAAAAACTGTTTTTT
CDR3: CASSVHIRDVANEKLFF
V: TRBV6-1
size: .
J: TRBJ1-4
D: .

DNA: TGTGCCAGCAGCCCGGGACAGGGATTTTTCTTC
CDR3: CASSPGQGFFF
V: TRBV28
size: once
J: TRBJ2-1
D: TRBD1

DNA: TGTGCCAGCAGCTTGGCTTCGACAGGGCTCGTGAACTTC
CDR3: CASSLASTGLVNF
V: TRBV5-6
size: .
J: TRBJ2-4
D: TRBD1

DNA: TGTGCCAGCAGACTCCTCGGGGGGGCGCGGGAAAAACTGTTTTTT
CDR3: CASRLLGGAREKLFF
V: TRBV6-5
size: .
J: TRBJ1-4
D: .

DNA: TGTGCCACCAGCCGCCTTTGGCAGGGGGCGTACGAGCAGTACTTC
CDR3: CATSRLWQGAYEQYF
V: TRBV15
size: .
J: TRBJ2-7
D: TRBD1

DNA: TGTGCCTGGAACCTGGACAGAAACAATGAGCAGTTCTTC
CDR3: CAWNLDRNNEQFF
V: TRBV30
size: .
J: TRBJ2-1
D: .

DNA: TGTGCCAGCAGCTCTACGGGCTATGGCTACACCTTC
CDR3: CASSSTGYGYTF
V: TRBV11-2
size: .
J: TRBJ1-2
D: .

DNA: TGTGCCAGCAGCTTAGCAGCAGGGGGTGGGTCACCCCTCCACTTT
CDR3: CASSLAAGGGSPLHF
V: TRBV7-2
size: .
J: TRBJ1-6
D: TRBD1

DNA: TGTGCCAGCAGTTATCTCAGGGGGAAGAACACTGAAGCTTTCTTT
CDR3: CASSYLRGKNTEAFF
V: TRBV6-5
size: once
J: TRBJ1-1
D: TRBD1

DNA: TGTGCCAGCAGCGAGGGAGATTTGAATTCACCCCTCCACTTT
CDR3: CASSEGDLNSPLHF
V: TRBV5-6
size: .
J: TRBJ1-6
D: .

DNA: TGTGCCAGCAGTTACGGAAGGGGGCGGAACACCGGGGAGCTGTTTTTT
CDR3: CASSYGRGRNTGELFF
V: TRBV6-6
size: .
J: TRBJ2-2
D: TRBD1